Each of the 28 T cell receptor beta chains below was sequenced from the same sample in a study of human T cells and chemical hapten exposure. Time point of the sample: pre-sensitization, week 0. The treatment here: therapeutic diphenylcyclopropenone sensitization with weekly scalp DPC. Unseparated into fractions, whole blood served as the source from which total RNA was extracted. TCRdb recomputed calls from the RACE reads with MiXCR, one row per CDR3 protein. In the table there are just under 35,000 distinct CDR3 sequences, approximately 10% of which are singletons. The sequenced sample was whole blood, obtained in connection with sensitization to the hapten diphenylcyclopropenone (DPC). The source of these receptors is a middle-aged man with alopecia areata. Some clones in this sample may be carry-over from other donors' samples.

This clonotype came up many times. The chain recombines TRBV29-1 with TRBJ2-1; 11 bases match TRBD2. The CDR3 length is 16 residues. In germline, CDR1 is SQVTM, CDR2 ANQGSEA. V lost 0 bases and J lost 3; bases outside the gene matches: 4. CDR3 protein: CSVEDRLAGFYNEQFF. The CDR3 DNA is TGCAGCGTTGAAGACCGACTAGCGGGGTTCTACAATGAGCAGTTCTTC.

This clonotype was seen at least ten times. The chain recombines TRBV7-8 with TRBJ2-1, with D unresolved. This CDR3 comprises 16 residues. In germline, CDR1 is SGHVS, CDR2 FQNEAQ. V was clipped by 5 bases and J by 1 base, with 15 bases between them. The CDR3 coding sequence is TGTGCCAGCAGCCCCAGCCCAGCCGAATCCTACAATGAGCAGTTCTTC. Amino acids: CASSPSPAESYNEQFF.

This clonotype was seen ten or more times. V and J are TRBV3-1 and TRBJ1-1, with a tentative D call TRBD1 (5 bases). V lost 0 bases and J lost 7, with 9 bases in between. Germline V gene data show CDR1 as LGHDT and CDR2 as YNNKEL (reference sequence). The CDR3 covers 13 residues. CDR3 in DNA: TGTGCCAGCAGCCAAGAAACGGGACGTGAAGCTTTCTTT. The encoded protein is CASSQETGREAFF.

This clonotype was recorded at least ten times. The V call is TRBV5-1, the J call TRBJ2-7; the match to TRBD1 covers 7 bases. V trimming: 4 bases; J trimming: 4 bases; junction bases outside the gene matches: 8. The germline V gene has CDR1 SGHRS and CDR2 YFSETQ. The CDR3 length is 14 residues. CDR3 protein: CASSPRDSTYEQYF. In DNA, the CDR3 is TGCGCCAGCAGCCCTCGGGACAGTACATACGAGCAGTACTTC. The full variable domain, with the rest looked up from reference TRBV5-1 and TRBJ2-7, is KAGVTQTPRYLIKTRGQQVTLSCSPISGHRSVSWYQQTPGQGLQFLFEYFSETQRNKGNFPGRFSGRQFSNSRSEMNVSTLELGDSALYLCASSPRDSTYEQYFGPGTRLTVT.

This clonotype was detected a few times. CDR3 in amino acids: CASRDSQYYTGELFF. CDR3 DNA: TGCGCCAGCAGAGATAGCCAGTATTACACCGGGGAGCTGTTTTTT. This chain joins TRBV10-2 and TRBJ2-2; D gene ambiguous. The CDR3 has 15 residues. The ends were cut back, 6 bases at V and 3 bases at J, with 14 bases in the middle. Per the germline V gene, CDR1 is WSHSY and CDR2 is SAAADI.

This clonotype has a count of ten or more. The chain links TRBV29-1 to TRBJ2-1, with 8 bases lining up with TRBD1. The V segment lost 3 bases and the J segment 9 bases; nucleotides outside the gene matches: 10. The germline V gene has CDR1 SQVTM and CDR2 ANQGSEA. The CDR3 loop spans 14 amino acids. DNA for the CDR3: TGCAGCGTTGAGTCTTGGACAGGGCCAACTGAGCAGTTCTTC. This codes for CSVESWTGPTEQFF.

The chain employs TRBV3-1 and TRBJ1-3, with D unresolved. V was pared by 4 bases and J by 0 bases, with 13 bases between. Germline V gene sequence: CDR1 LGHDT, CDR2 YNNKEL (reference sequence). CDR3 length equals 16 residues. As DNA, the CDR3 is TGTGCCAGCAGCCTAGGGTATTCATACTCTGGAAACACCATATATTTT. This gives the protein CASSLGYSYSGNTIYF.

This clonotype was recorded many times. CDR3 in amino acids: CSGGDSAETGANVLTF. The CDR3 DNA sequence: TGCAGCGGGGGGGACAGCGCCGAAACTGGGGCCAACGTCCTGACTTTC. The genes are TRBV29-1 and TRBJ2-6, with D perhaps matching TRBD1 (7 bases). V was cut by 7 bases and J by 2 bases, with 18 bases left in between. Germline CDR1 and CDR2: SQVTM and ANQGSEA. This CDR3 has 16 amino acids.

The V gene is TRBV25-1, the J gene TRBJ2-7; D unclear. Trimming pared 0 bases from V and 6 bases from J, leaving 6 bases between. The CDR3 has 12 amino acids. CDR1 and CDR2 from the germline V gene are MGHDK and SYGVNS. The CDR3 reads CASSEYLSEQYF. In nucleotides, the CDR3 is TGTGCCAGCAGTGAATATCTAAGCGAGCAGTACTTC.

This clonotype was seen many times. The rearrangement uses TRBV7-6 and TRBJ2-1; no definite D call. V lost 1 base to trimming and J lost 7 bases, with 14 bases between them. Germline CDR1 is SGHVS and CDR2 is FNYEAQ. This CDR3 contains 15 residues. This CDR3 is CASSLGIVSQNEQFF. The CDR3 DNA is TGTGCCAGCAGCTTAGGTATCGTATCGCAGAATGAGCAGTTCTTC.

This clonotype was seen more than once but under ten times. This sequence joins TRBV7-9 and TRBJ2-3; D is possibly TRBD2 (5 bases). The CDR3 is 15 residues long. V dropped 4 bases and J dropped 1 base, with 12 bases sitting between them. CDR1 is SEHNR and CDR2 is FQNEAQ in the germline V gene (reference sequence). The CDR3 is CASSSGAEGTDTQYF. CDR3 in DNA: TGTGCCAGCAGCTCTGGCGCGGAGGGCACAGATACGCAGTATTTT. Full variable domain (remainder filled in from reference TRBV7-9 and TRBJ2-3): DTGVSQNPRHKITKRGQNVTFRCDPISEHNRLYWYRQTLGQGPEFLTYFQNEAQLEKSRLLSDRFSAERPKGSFSTLEIQRTEQGDSAMYLCASSSGAEGTDTQYFGPGTRLTVL.

V is TRBV5-5 and J is TRBJ2-2; tentatively, D is TRBD1 or TRBD2 (5 bases each). V gave up 4 bases and J gave up 3 bases, with 13 bases separating them. The CDR3 contains 15 residues. In germline, CDR1 is SGHKS, CDR2 YYEKEE (reference sequence). The CDR3: CASSASGTYTGELFF. CDR3 nucleotides: TGTGCCAGCAGCGCATCCGGGACCTACACCGGGGAGCTGTTTTTT.

The chain combines TRBV6-1 with TRBJ1-5; 10 nucleotides line up with TRBD1. The CDR3 extends over 17 amino acids. The germline gives CDR1 MNHNS, CDR2 SASEGT. Trimming at V came to 7 bases and at J to 3 bases, leaving 12 bases not matched to a gene. The CDR3, as DNA: TGTGCCAGCAACCCGCTGGGACAGGGGCAATTCAATCAGCCCCAGCATTTT. Protein product: CASNPLGQGQFNQPQHF.

This clonotype appeared many times. The chain has TRBV6-6 and TRBJ2-7; D is possibly TRBD1 (5 bases). Germline V gene lookup returns CDR1 MNHNY and CDR2 SVGAGI (reference sequence). Trimming took off 0 bases at V and 0 bases at J, with 12 bases between the two ends. The CDR3 runs to 16 residues. In nucleotides, the CDR3 is TGTGCCAGCAGTTACTCTCGACAGTCCTACTCCTACGAGCAGTACTTC. Its translation: CASSYSRQSYSYEQYF.

This clonotype was counted ten times or more. This sequence joins TRBV18 and TRBJ2-5; D gene ambiguous. The ends were cut back, 0 bases at V and 4 bases at J, with 6 bases in the middle. This CDR3 region has 13 residues. Per the germline V gene, CDR1 is KGHSH and CDR2 is LQKENI. CDR3 sequence (DNA): TGTGCCAGCTCACCACCGGCGATAGAGACCCAGTACTTC. Amino acid sequence: CASSPPAIETQYF. Combining the CDR3 with reference TRBV18 and TRBJ2-5 gives the whole variable domain NAGVMQNPRHLVRRRGQEARLRCSPMKGHSHVYWYRQLPEEGLKFMVYLQKENIIDESGMPKERFSAEFPKEGPSILRIQQVVRGDSAAYFCASSPPAIETQYFGPGTRLLVL.

This clonotype was detected only a few times. This rearrangement joins TRBV6-5 to TRBJ2-7, with 8 bases aligning to TRBD2. The CDR3 runs 13 residues. Germline CDR1 and CDR2: MNHEY and SVGAGI. The junction had 6 bases not matched to a gene; V was cut back by 6 bases and J by 5 bases. CDR3 sequence reads: CASSRGLEDEQYF. In nucleotides, the CDR3 is TGTGCCAGCAGCCGGGGACTAGAGGACGAGCAGTACTTC.

In its sample, this clonotype was seen many times. This chain uses TRBV7-9 with TRBJ2-7; D gene unclear. Looked up from germline, CDR1 is SEHNR and CDR2 is FQNEAQ (reference sequence). The germline V and J ends were trimmed by 1 base and 5 bases, with 9 bases remaining between them. The CDR3 runs 13 residues. CDR3 coding DNA: TGTGCCAGCAGCTTAGAATGGGGTGACGAGCAGTACTTC. Protein: CASSLEWGDEQYF.

The rearrangement links TRBV9 to TRBJ2-2, with TRBD2 identical over 12 bases. The CDR3 is 15 amino acids. The V gene's germline CDR1 is SGDLS and CDR2 YYNGEE. The V and J ends lost 2 bases and 4 bases, in that order; junction bases with no gene match: 0. CDR3 DNA sequence: TGTGCCAGCAGCGTGACTAGCGGGAGCACCGGGGAGCTGTTTTTT. The encoded protein is CASSVTSGSTGELFF.

This clonotype appeared a few times. The chain has TRBV28 and TRBJ2-5, with D unresolved. The germline CDR1 and CDR2 sequences are MDHEN and SYDVKM. Trimming shortened V by 6 bases and J by 4 bases, and 15 bases separated the two germline ends. This CDR3 region has 14 residues. CDR3 coding DNA: TGTGCCAGCAGAGAAGGCCCAGGACGAGAGACCCAGTACTTC. Translated: CASREGPGRETQYF.

This clonotype was seen at least ten times. The V and J genes are TRBV25-1 and TRBJ1-5; no definite D call. With 3 bases removed from V and 4 bases from J, the gap between germline ends came to 13 bases. CDR3 size: 15 residues. From germline, CDR1 is MGHDK and CDR2 SYGVNS. The CDR3 nucleotides read TGTGCCAGCAGTGATACCAGTGATTCTAATCAGCCCCAGCATTTT. This encodes CASSDTSDSNQPQHF.

At least ten counts were recorded for this clonotype. The J gene is TRBJ2-1, the V gene TRBV20-1; the D is unclear. This CDR3 is built from 13 residues. Looked up from germline, CDR1 is DFQATT and CDR2 is SNEGSKA (reference sequence). V was shortened by 0 bases and J by 12 bases, with 15 bases between the two germline ends. The DNA for the CDR3 is TGCAGTGCTAGAGATCCCCCCACCCTCGGGCAGTTCTTC. Its protein is CSARDPPTLGQFF.

This clonotype appeared many times. V gene TRBV7-9 combines with J gene TRBJ2-1; 8 bases line up with TRBD2. The CDR3 runs to 17 residues. The J segment lost 0 bases and the V segment lost 5 bases, leaving 9 bases of the junction unmatched. Germline loops: CDR1 SEHNR, CDR2 FQNEAQ (reference sequence). CDR3 nucleotides: TGTGCCAGCAGCCGGTTGACTAGCGCCAGCTCCTACAATGAGCAGTTCTTC. This translates into CASSRLTSASSYNEQFF.

The chain uses TRBV29-1 and TRBJ1-1; TRBD1 might be the D (5 bases). Trimming removed 6 bases at V and 3 bases at J, with 14 bases between. Germline V lookup: CDR1 SQVTM, CDR2 ANQGSEA. The length of the CDR3 is 13 residues. CDR3 sequence (DNA): TGCAGCGTCTCGAGACGGGGGGACACTGAAGCTTTCTTT. It is translated as CSVSRRGDTEAFF.

This clonotype was seen ten or more times. V is TRBV28 and J is TRBJ2-2; possible D gene TRBD2, 6 bases. The length of the CDR3 is 16 residues. Germline V gives CDR1 MDHEN, CDR2 SYDVKM. Trimming took 3 bases from V and 4 from J, leaving 15 bases between them. In nucleotides, the CDR3 is TGTGCCAGCAGTTTGGGACTCCTTATCGGCACCGGGGAGCTGTTTTTT. It encodes CASSLGLLIGTGELFF.

This clonotype was seen only a few times. V usage is TRBV10-2 and J usage is TRBJ2-3; 11 bases are shared with TRBD2. Germline CDR1 is WSHSY and CDR2 is SAAADI. V lost 3 bases, J lost 0 bases, and 5 bases stayed unmatched. This CDR3 has 17 amino acids. The CDR3 sequence: CASSDFRTSGSTDTQYF. CDR3 DNA sequence: TGCGCCAGCAGTGATTTCCGGACTAGCGGGAGCACAGATACGCAGTATTTT.

The rearrangement uses TRBV4-1 and TRBJ1-5, with TRBD1 matching 9 bases. Germline trimming cut 3 bases from V and 7 bases from J; bases unmatched to any gene: 4. In germline, CDR1 is MGHRA, CDR2 YSYEKL. This CDR3 region has 14 residues. CDR3 region: CASSHGQGSQPQHF. The CDR3 nucleotides are TGCGCCAGCAGCCATGGACAGGGGAGCCAGCCCCAGCATTTT.

The chain combines TRBV29-1 with TRBJ1-1, with a tentative D call TRBD1 (6 bases). The CDR3 contains 13 residues. Trimming removed 7 bases from V and 1 base from J, with 13 bases in between. Germline lookup yields CDR1 SQVTM and CDR2 ANQGSEA. CDR3: CSAGGQTNTEAFF. CDR3 nucleotides: TGCAGCGCTGGGGGGCAGACGAACACTGAAGCTTTCTTT.

This clonotype has a count of ten or more. V and J are TRBV12-3 or TRBV12-4 and TRBJ1-5; 7 bases are shared with TRBD1. The CDR3 is 15 residues long. J gave up 0 bases and V 3 bases, and 2 bases lay outside the gene matches. The CDR3 sequence is CASSFDRVSNQPQHF. Here the CDR3 DNA reads TGTGCCAGCAGTTTCGACAGGGTTAGCAATCAGCCCCAGCATTTT.